Listed below are T cell receptor beta chains from one sample, sequenced in a study of blood T cells in healthy people across ages. One entry per CDR3 protein, called by TCRdb with MiXCR from the 5' RACE reads. Of hundreds of thousands of distinct CDR3 sequences listed, around 43% were seen once; the top ten hold 30%. Sequencing was done on a sample of blood. The receptors were sampled from a man older than 75 in good health. Both conserved end residues are part of each CDR3. The D gene is left open where the match is weak. Clone size is not always given. Where it is, it says once, few, many or a class for expanded clones.

size,J,V,D,CDR3,DNA
-,TRBJ2-6,TRBV20-1,-,CSASKSSGANVLTF,TGCAGTGCTAGTAAAAGCTCTGGGGCCAACGTCCTGACTTTC
-,TRBJ2-1,TRBV6-2/TRBV6-3,TRBD2,CASSYWGLAGGPSYNEQFF,TGTGCCAGCAGTTACTGGGGACTAGCGGGAGGGCCTTCCTACAATGAGCAGTTCTTC
-,TRBJ2-1,TRBV11-3,TRBD2,CASSISSAGGMNEQFF,TGTGCCAGCAGCATCTCAAGTGCGGGAGGGATGAATGAGCAGTTCTTC
few,TRBJ2-4,TRBV20-1,-,CSARDRVTTTLAKNIQYF,TGCAGTGCTAGAGATCGGGTGACGACGACGCTGGCCAAAAACATTCAGTACTTC
-,TRBJ2-7,TRBV10-1,-,CASRTRADSYEQYF,TGCGCCAGCAGGACGCGGGCAGACTCCTACGAGCAGTACTTC
-,TRBJ2-6,TRBV3-1,TRBD1,CASSQAWTGPFSGANVLTF,TGTGCCAGCAGCCAAGCTTGGACAGGGCCCTTCTCTGGGGCCAACGTCCTGACTTTC
once,TRBJ1-1,TRBV9,TRBD1,CASSDHRDRGMNTEAFF,TGTGCCAGCAGCGACCACCGGGACAGGGGAATGAACACTGAAGCTTTCTTT
-,TRBJ2-1,TRBV2,-,CAGSVAGNYYNEQFF,TGTGCCGGCAGTGTGGCAGGGAACTACTACAATGAGCAGTTCTTC
once,TRBJ2-3,TRBV5-1,-,CASSLGFGGPDTQYF,TGCGCCAGCAGCTTGGGCTTTGGGGGTCCAGATACGCAGTATTTT
-,TRBJ2-1,TRBV20-1,TRBD2,CSARKAGGIGQFF,TGCAGTGCTAGAAAGGCGGGAGGGATTGGGCAGTTCTTC
many,TRBJ2-3,TRBV20-1,TRBD2,CSADLGLAGGTDTQYF,TGCAGTGCTGACCTGGGACTAGCGGGGGGTACAGATACGCAGTATTTT
-,TRBJ2-4,TRBV7-2,-,CASSLVPAGAKNIQYF,TGTGCCAGCAGCTTAGTCCCGGCGGGGGCCAAAAACATTCAGTACTTC
few,TRBJ2-7,TRBV21-1,-,CASSVPTVCTYEQYF,TGTGCCAGCAGCGTGCCGACAGTTTGTACCTACGAGCAGTACTTC
many,TRBJ2-7,TRBV6-2/TRBV6-3,-,CASGSGSSYEQYF,TGTGCCAGCGGAAGCGGCAGCTCCTACGAGCAGTACTTC
-,TRBJ2-2,TRBV12-3/TRBV12-4,TRBD2,CASSFWSGITGGELFF,TGTGCCAGCAGTTTTTGGAGCGGGATTACCGGCGGGGAGCTGTTTTTT
-,TRBJ2-3,TRBV30,-,CAWSAIKADTQYF,TGTGCCTGGAGTGCCATTAAAGCAGATACGCAGTATTTT
-,TRBJ2-7,TRBV25-1,-,CASSESVFNEQYF,TGTGCCAGCAGTGAATCCGTCTTCAATGAGCAGTACTTC
-,TRBJ2-3,TRBV9,TRBD1,CAREGQVASSTDTQYF,TGTGCCAGGGAGGGACAGGTAGCATCTAGCACAGATACGCAGTATTTT
few,TRBJ2-7,TRBV29-1,-,CSVERGGDEQYF,TGCAGCGTTGAAAGGGGGGGCGACGAGCAGTACTTC
once,TRBJ2-3,TRBV7-8,TRBD2,CASSRTGGRRTDTQYF,TGTGCCAGCAGCCGCACGGGAGGCAGACGCACAGATACGCAGTATTTT
-,TRBJ1-2,TRBV15,-,CATSRFPNYGYTF,TGTGCCACCAGCAGATTCCCGAACTATGGCTACACCTTC
-,TRBJ2-7,TRBV6-5,-,CASSYSGTRYNEQYF,TGTGCCAGCAGTTACTCTGGGACACGCTACAATGAGCAGTACTTC
few,TRBJ2-6,TRBV6-5,-,CASSYSDSYSGANVLTF,TGTGCCAGCAGTTACTCGGACTCTTACTCTGGGGCCAACGTCCTGACTTTC
-,TRBJ2-7,TRBV9,-,CASGSGATYEQYF,TGTGCCAGCGGATCCGGGGCGACCTACGAGCAGTACTTC
few,TRBJ1-1,TRBV5-1,TRBD1,CASGQQGANTEAFF,TGCGCCAGCGGCCAACAGGGGGCCAACACTGAAGCTTTCTTT
-,TRBJ2-1,TRBV2,-,CASSETSRSYNEQFF,TGTGCCAGCAGTGAAACTAGCCGGTCCTACAATGAGCAGTTCTTC
-,TRBJ1-6,TRBV6-1,TRBD1,CDSKPGTGGNFYNSPLHF,TGTGACAGCAAGCCCGGGACAGGGGGGAATTTTTATAATTCACCCCTCCACTTT
-,TRBJ1-2,TRBV7-2,TRBD1,CASSPNRQGINYGNTF,TGTGCCAGCAGCCCCAACCGACAGGGTATAAACTATGGCAACACCTTC
once,TRBJ2-3,TRBV24-1,TRBD1,CATSDPTGGGTDTQYF,TGTGCCACCAGTGACCCAACAGGGGGCGGCACAGATACGCAGTATTTT
-,TRBJ1-1,TRBV7-2,-,CVSSARTGTMNTEAFF,TGTGTCAGCAGCGCCCGTACCGGGACAATGAACACTGAAGCTTTCTTT
-,TRBJ2-3,TRBV7-9,-,CASSLAARTDTQYF,TGTGCCAGCAGCTTAGCTGCCCGCACAGATACGCAGTATTTT
-,TRBJ2-5,TRBV7-2,-,CASSTHGGAQETQYF,TGTGCCAGCAGCACCCACGGTGGGGCGCAAGAGACCCAGTACTTC
-,TRBJ2-5,TRBV4-2,TRBD1,CASSRNRGYQETQYF,TGTGCCAGCAGCCGTAACAGGGGGTACCAAGAGACCCAGTACTTC
-,TRBJ2-5,TRBV12-3/TRBV12-4,-,CASSPPGQGETQYF,TGTGCCAGCAGCCCCCCAGGCCAGGGAGAGACCCAGTACTTC
few,TRBJ2-7,TRBV6-2/TRBV6-3,TRBD2,CASSSAGTSNREQYF,TGTGCCAGCAGTTCTGCGGGGACTAGCAATCGCGAGCAGTACTTC
few,TRBJ2-5,TRBV30,-,CAWLDSGTLVYQETQYF,TGTGCCTGGTTGGACTCCGGGACACTTGTGTACCAAGAGACCCAGTACTTC
few,TRBJ2-5,TRBV6-1,-,CASALGPETQYF,TGTGCCAGCGCACTAGGGCCGGAGACCCAGTACTTC
few,TRBJ2-5,TRBV6-1,TRBD1,CASSDGQGVYQETQYF,TGTGCCAGCAGTGATGGGCAGGGGGTGTACCAAGAGACCCAGTACTTC
-,TRBJ2-5,TRBV13,TRBD2,CASSFGTSWEEQYF,TGTGCCAGCAGCTTTGGGACTAGTTGGGAGGAGCAGTACTTC
few,TRBJ2-6,TRBV9,-,CASSVAARASGANVLTF,TGTGCCAGCAGCGTAGCGGCGAGAGCCTCTGGGGCCAACGTCCTGACTTTC
many,TRBJ2-5,TRBV7-2,-,CASSLAGGGTETQYF,TGTGCCAGCAGCTTAGCGGGGGGTGGTACAGAGACCCAGTACTTC
-,TRBJ1-2,TRBV7-2,TRBD1,CASSWRQGEISYGYTF,TGTGCCAGCAGCTGGAGACAGGGGGAAATCAGCTATGGCTACACCTTC
-,TRBJ2-3,TRBV28,TRBD2,CASSFRLADLTDTQYF,TGTGCCAGCAGTTTTCGACTAGCGGACCTCACAGATACGCAGTATTTT
-,TRBJ2-5,TRBV7-2,-,CASSFVAVNQETQYF,TGTGCCAGCAGCTTCGTAGCGGTGAACCAAGAGACCCAGTACTTC
few,TRBJ2-1,TRBV7-2,-,CASSLLTQGSEQFF,TGTGCCAGCAGCCTTTTAACACAGGGTAGTGAGCAGTTCTTC
-,TRBJ2-4,TRBV21-1,-,CAGSKAGGIPGEGKNIQYF,TGTGCCGGCAGCAAAGCGGGCGGTATTCCAGGGGAGGGCAAAAACATTCAGTACTTC
-,TRBJ2-1,TRBV30,-,CAWSAGCSAVGEQFF,TGTGCCTGGAGTGCCGGGTGTTCGGCAGTCGGTGAGCAGTTCTTC